This entry lists 2 T cell receptor beta chains sequenced from one sample in a study of T cell repertoires in cytomegalovirus infection. TCRdb ran MiXCR on the reads and lists one entry per CDR3 protein. This sample has approximately 400,000 distinct CDR3 sequences, with approximately 31% found just once. What was sequenced was PBMCs. These receptors all stem from a human donor in good health (CMV status not recorded). Some clones in this sample may be carry-over from other donors' samples.

The chain joins TRBV29-1 to TRBJ1-2, with 7 nucleotides matching TRBD1. The germline V gene encodes CDR1 SQVTM and CDR2 ANQGSEA. V lost 6 bases and J lost 2; bases outside the gene matches: 12. CDR3 length: 15 amino acids. CDR3 DNA: TGCAGCGTCTTTACCGGGACAGAATACAACTATGGCTACACCTTC. This translates into CSVFTGTEYNYGYTF.

This clonotype occurred a few times. V is TRBV7-9 and J is TRBJ2-7; 7 bases agree with TRBD1. Germline values: CDR1 SEHNR, CDR2 FQNEAQ (reference sequence). The CDR3 extends over 16 amino acids. The junction had 15 bases not matched to a gene; V was cut back by 5 bases and J by 5 bases. For the CDR3, the DNA is TGTGCCAGCAGCGGACGAACCGGGACAGACGACCACGAGCAGTACTTC. Its protein is CASSGRTGTDDHEQYF.